This passage covers 9 T cell receptor beta chains from one sample sequenced in a study of regulatory T cells in long-lasting Graves disease. Time point given: newly diagnosed GD, antithyroid drugs for less than 3 months. TCR sequences were obtained from RNA taken from PBMCs. Construction of TCR beta libraries relied on iRepertoire HTBI primers and on Arm-PCR targeting CDR3 regions. TCRdb independently ran MiXCR on the multiplex PCR reads; one entry per CDR3 protein. The sample shows about 200,000 distinct CDR3 sequences, roughly 18% of them seen only once. This sample also belongs to another study, concerning T cells in Graves' hyperthyroidism and ophthalmopathy.

The sample consisted of peripheral blood mononuclear cells (PBMCs), taken at new diagnosis, from a patient treated with antithyroid drugs. Receptors were obtained from a woman aged 25 to 39 with Graves disease.

This clonotype was seen at least ten times. The chain couples TRBV7-2 to TRBJ2-3; 10 positions agree with TRBD2. Germline V lookup: CDR1 SGHTA, CDR2 FQGNSA. The J segment lost 4 bases and the V segment lost 5 bases, leaving 9 bases of the junction unmatched. The CDR3 extends over 16 amino acids. The CDR3 DNA follows: TGTGCCAGCAGCCCCCTCCTGAGCGGGGGGGCAGATACGCAGTATTTT. Amino acid sequence: CASSPLLSGGADTQYF.

This clonotype appeared many times. V usage is TRBV10-3 and J usage is TRBJ2-1; possibly TRBD2 for D (6 bases). Trimming removed 2 bases from V and 8 bases from J, with 19 bases in between. The CDR3 runs 16 residues. CDR1 ENHRY and CDR2 SYGVKD come from the germline V gene. CDR3 sequence reads: CAISEKEAEGRDEQFF. CDR3 sequence (DNA): TGTGCCATCAGTGAGAAGGAAGCGGAGGGCCGGGATGAGCAGTTCTTC.

The rearrangement joins TRBV7-9 to TRBJ2-3; 10 nucleotides line up with TRBD2. The CDR3 is made up of 14 amino acids. V lost 7 bases, J lost 0 bases, and 1 base stayed unmatched. The germline gives CDR1 SEHNR, CDR2 FQNEAQ (reference sequence). Written as DNA, the CDR3 is TGTGCCAGCATACTAGCGGGGAGCACAGATACGCAGTATTTT. Translated: CASILAGSTDTQYF.

At least ten counts were recorded for this clonotype. This rearrangement joins TRBV20-1 to TRBJ1-5, with a weak D call TRBD1 (6 bases). Germline lookup yields CDR1 DFQATT and CDR2 SNEGSKA (reference sequence). This CDR3 has 13 amino acids. The V end was cut by 4 bases, the J end by 3 bases, with 10 bases between. The CDR3 protein is CSATGEVNQPQHF. The CDR3 coding sequence is TGCAGTGCTACAGGGGAGGTCAATCAGCCCCAGCATTTT.

The table lists this clonotype with many counts. The chain recombines TRBV30 with TRBJ2-1, with D perhaps matching TRBD1 (5 bases). With 3 bases removed from V and 9 bases from J, the gap between germline ends came to 15 bases. The germline CDR1 and CDR2 sequences are GTSNPN and SVGIG (reference sequence). The CDR3 extends over 13 amino acids. The CDR3 region is CAWSAGPRGEQFF. The CDR3 nucleotides read TGTGCCTGGAGCGCAGGCCCTAGGGGTGAGCAGTTCTTC.

This clonotype appeared a few times. This sequence joins TRBV6-1 and TRBJ2-4; possible D gene TRBD2, 7 bases. V was shortened by 6 bases and J by 0 bases, with 15 bases between the two germline ends. Looked up from germline, CDR1 is MNHNS and CDR2 is SASEGT. This CDR3 is 16 amino acids long. In DNA, the CDR3 is TGTGCCAGCAGGAGGGGGGAGGGATTAGCCAAAAACATTCAGTACTTC. Protein product: CASRRGEGLAKNIQYF.

The chain is built from TRBV20-1 and TRBJ1-2, with D tentatively TRBD1 (5 bases). The CDR3 has 13 residues. Trimming left V 3 bases short and J 1 base short, with 9 bases between. Per the germline V gene, CDR1 is DFQATT and CDR2 is SNEGSKA (reference sequence). CDR3 in amino acids: CSARPDSNYGYTF. Here the CDR3 DNA reads TGCAGTGCTAGGCCCGACAGTAACTATGGCTACACCTTC.

This clonotype was seen at least ten times. This sequence joins TRBV5-1 and TRBJ1-1; 8 bases match TRBD1. Germline CDR1 SGHRS, CDR2 YFSETQ. V lost 3 bases, J lost 4 bases, and 5 bases stayed unmatched. The CDR3 sequence is 14 residues long. The DNA of the CDR3 is TGCGCCAGCAGCTCCACAGGGGGGCTCACTGAAGCTTTCTTT. Translation gives CASSSTGGLTEAFF.

This clonotype was seen at least ten times. The V gene is TRBV9, the J gene TRBJ2-2; D perhaps matches TRBD1 (6 bases). Trimming cost V 0 bases and J 0 bases, with 15 bases left between them. The CDR3 has 18 amino acids. Germline V gives CDR1 SGDLS, CDR2 YYNGEE. CDR3 bases: TGTGCCAGCAGCGTAGTATCTAGGACAGTTACGAACACCGGGGAGCTGTTTTTT. It encodes CASSVVSRTVTNTGELFF.